These 19 T cell receptor beta chains share one sample of origin, sequenced in a study of T cell repertoires in cytomegalovirus infection. TCRdb redid the calling of the reads with MiXCR, one entry per CDR3 protein. The table records some 800,000 distinct CDR3 sequences, approximately 32% of them present only once. Antigens of these TCRs are unknown. The source was cultured CD8+ T cells from PBMCs, collected from culture after CMV antigen stimulation. These receptors all come from a human donor in good health (CMV status not recorded). Some clones in this sample may be carry-over from other donors' samples.

V is TRBV2 and J is TRBJ1-1; D ambiguous. V shed 4 bases and J shed 6 bases, with 6 bases lying between them. Germline values: CDR1 SNHLY, CDR2 FYNNEI. This CDR3 is built from 11 residues. Here the CDR3 DNA reads TGTGCCAGCAGTGGACGGCCTGAAGCTTTCTTT. Translating gives CASSGRPEAFF.

This chain joins TRBV6-2 or TRBV6-3 and TRBJ2-5, with a weak D call TRBD2 (6 bases). The V gene's germline CDR1 is MNHEY and CDR2 SVGEGT. This CDR3 is built from 16 residues. V gave up 7 bases and J gave up 4 bases, with 22 bases separating them. The CDR3 DNA reads TGTGCCAGCATCCCCTACCGGGACTCCACGGCAGAGACCCAGTACTTC. This encodes CASIPYRDSTAETQYF.

The chain recombines TRBV24-1 with TRBJ2-3, with D possibly being TRBD2 (6 bases). The germline gives CDR1 KGHDR, CDR2 SFDVKD. The length of the CDR3 is 14 residues. V shed 0 bases and J shed 5 bases, with 8 bases lying between them. The CDR3 protein is CATSDLRRGDTQYF. As DNA, the CDR3 is TGTGCCACCAGTGATTTGCGGAGGGGAGATACGCAGTATTTT.

This chain connects TRBV7-9 to TRBJ1-2; D gene ambiguous. Per germline, CDR1 SEHNR and CDR2 FQNEAQ (reference sequence). The ends were cut back, 1 base at V and 7 bases at J, with 10 bases in the middle. CDR3 size: 13 residues. The CDR3 DNA follows: TGTGCCAGCAGCTTAGGAGGAGTGAGTGGCTACACCTTC. This encodes CASSLGGVSGYTF.

In its sample, this clonotype was seen once. The genes are TRBV7-4 and TRBJ1-2; 9 bases align to TRBD1. The CDR3 covers 13 residues. Germline CDR1 and CDR2: SGHVT and SQSDAQ. V shed 0 bases and J 7 bases; nucleotides not matched to a gene: 0. The CDR3 coding sequence is TGTGCCAGCAGCTTAGCGGGACAGGGTGGCTACACCTTC. It specifies CASSLAGQGGYTF.

In this sample, this clonotype turned up a few times. The V and J genes are TRBV7-8 and TRBJ1-2, with unresolved D. The germline V gene has CDR1 SGHVS and CDR2 FQNEAQ. Trimming cost V 4 bases and J 4 bases, with 16 bases left between them. This CDR3 has 15 amino acids. The CDR3 sequence: CASSSNLEVGYGYTF. The CDR3 coding sequence is TGTGCCAGCAGCTCCAACCTAGAGGTCGGCTATGGCTACACCTTC.

This clonotype was detected a few times. V is TRBV15 and J is TRBJ2-1; D unresolved. V lost 0 bases and J lost 5, with 5 bases in between. Germline values: CDR1 LNHNV, CDR2 YYDKDF (reference sequence). CDR3 length: 13 amino acids. The CDR3 here is CATSRDADNEQFF. In DNA form, the CDR3 reads TGTGCCACCAGCAGAGATGCGGACAATGAGCAGTTCTTC.

This clonotype was detected a few times. V usage is TRBV5-3 and J usage is TRBJ1-5; D gene uncertain. TRBV5-3 is an ORF, with its function uncertain. This CDR3 has 16 amino acids. Deletions cut 8 bases from V and 3 bases from J, with 21 bases between. The CDR3 loop is CASRPGLGTPNQPQHF. The DNA of the CDR3 is TGTGCCAGCAGACCCGGGCTGGGCACCCCCAATCAGCCCCAGCATTTT.

J is TRBJ2-7 and V is TRBV25-1; 10 positions agree with TRBD1. The CDR3 covers 14 residues. Germline V gives CDR1 MGHDK, CDR2 SYGVNS. Trimming at V came to 2 bases and at J to 5 bases, leaving 3 bases not matched to a gene. DNA for the CDR3: TGTGCCAGCAGTGAAGGGACAGGGGCGGACGAGCAGTACGTC. Translating it yields CASSEGTGADEQYV.

At least ten counts were recorded for this clonotype. The rearrangement joins TRBV7-8 to TRBJ1-2; weak D call: TRBD1 (6 bases). V lost 2 bases to trimming and J lost 6 bases, with 16 bases between them. This CDR3 contains 15 residues. Per germline, CDR1 SGHVS and CDR2 FQNEAQ. The DNA of the CDR3 is TGTGCCAGCAGCTTACCCCGAGGGACATCCGATGGCTACACCTTC. This translates into CASSLPRGTSDGYTF.

The rearrangement uses TRBV4-1 and TRBJ2-3; D is uncertain. Per the germline V gene, CDR1 is MGHRA and CDR2 is YSYEKL. The V gene lost 1 base and the J gene lost 5 bases, with 13 bases spanning the gap. The CDR3 is 15 residues long. CDR3 nucleotides: TGCGCCAGCAGCCAAGGAAGGCCCCTGGGAGATACGCAGTATTTT. It encodes CASSQGRPLGDTQYF.

In this sample, this clonotype turned up once. This chain uses TRBV19 with TRBJ1-2; 7 bases are shared with TRBD1. The germline CDR1 and CDR2 sequences are LNHDA and SQIVND (reference sequence). V gave up 3 bases and J gave up 6 bases; unmatched junction bases: 7. The CDR3 runs 14 residues. CDR3 amino acids: CASSIQTGSDGYTF. DNA for the CDR3: TGTGCCAGTAGTATCCAGACAGGGAGCGATGGCTACACCTTC.

V gene TRBV2 combines with J gene TRBJ2-2; D remains unclear. CDR1 is SNHLY, CDR2 FYNNEI, per germline. CDR3 size: 16 residues. Trimming took off 3 bases at V and 1 base at J, with 12 bases between the two ends. The CDR3 DNA reads as TGTGCCAGCAGTGATCCAAGAGCCCAGAACACCGGGGAGCTGTTTTTT. It encodes CASSDPRAQNTGELFF.

Notes on this clonotype: A read error may explain this, as a much larger clone is one base away. CDR3 sequence (DNA): TGTGCCGGCAGCTTAGGGTCTAGCGGCAATGAGCAGTTCTTC. This gives the protein CAGSLGSSGNEQFF. The genes are TRBV7-2 and TRBJ2-1; 7 bases are shared with TRBD2. This CDR3 has 14 residues. Looked up from germline, CDR1 is SGHTA and CDR2 is FQGNSA.

The J gene is TRBJ1-2, the V gene TRBV19; D might be TRBD1 (5 bases). CDR1 and CDR2 (germline): LNHDA, SQIVND (reference sequence). V was shortened by 7 bases and J by 2 bases, with 14 bases between the two germline ends. There are 14 residues in the CDR3. The CDR3 coding sequence is TGTGCCAGTATAGGGACGGATGGGAACTATGGCTACACCTTC. It codes for CASIGTDGNYGYTF. The full variable domain, rest sourced from reference TRBV19 and TRBJ1-2, is DGGITQSPKYLFRKEGQNVTLSCEQNLNHDAMYWYRQDPGQGLRLIYYSQIVNDFQKGDIAEGYSVSREKKESFPLTVTSAQKNPTAFYLCASIGTDGNYGYTFGSGTRLTVV.

A few counts support this clonotype. The rearrangement links TRBV7-6 to TRBJ1-5; D is unresolved. The germline V and J ends were trimmed by 6 bases and 4 bases, with 7 bases remaining between them. The CDR3 runs to 12 residues. The germline V gene encodes CDR1 SGHVS and CDR2 FNYEAQ. The CDR3 is CASREQNQPQHF. The CDR3 bases are TGTGCCAGCAGGGAACAAAATCAGCCCCAGCATTTT. The full variable domain, with the rest looked up from reference TRBV7-6 and TRBJ1-5, is GAGVSQSPRYKVTKRGQDVALRCDPISGHVSLYWYRQALGQGPEFLTYFNYEAQQDKSGLPNDRFSAERPEGSISTLTIQRTEQRDSAMYRCASREQNQPQHFGDGTRLSIL.

CDR3 in DNA: TGTGCCAGCAGCTTAGCAATAAAGGATACGCAGTATTTT. The encoded protein is CASSLAIKDTQYF. The chain uses TRBV7-9 and TRBJ2-3; D gene ambiguous. Germline V gene data show CDR1 as SEHNR and CDR2 as FQNEAQ (reference sequence). The germline V and J ends were trimmed by 0 bases and 6 bases, with 7 bases remaining between them. This CDR3 comprises 13 residues.

In its sample, this clonotype was seen a few times. This chain uses TRBV6-6 with TRBJ2-7; possible D gene TRBD2, 6 bases. CDR3 length equals 12 residues. CDR1 is MNHNY and CDR2 is SVGAGI in the germline V gene (reference sequence). V was shortened by 8 bases and J by 2 bases, with 10 bases between the two germline ends. DNA of the CDR3: TGTGCCAGCGCGGGACTCACCTACGAGCAGTACGTC. It translates to CASAGLTYEQYV.

The table lists this clonotype with a few counts. V is TRBV28 and J is TRBJ1-1, with D possibly matching TRBD1 (6 bases). Trimming took off 5 bases at V and 3 bases at J, with 13 bases between the two ends. Germline V gene data show CDR1 as MDHEN and CDR2 as SYDVKM. The CDR3 extends over 14 amino acids. The chain's CDR3 is CASSTRGAYTEAFF. DNA for the CDR3: TGTGCCAGCAGTACGAGGGGGGCGTACACTGAAGCTTTCTTT.